A single TCR beta chain is shown here with its context. This clonotype was observed a few times. Its antigen is not yet known. The sample holds no much larger clone one base away, and base qualities are not on file. Its CDR3 holds 14 amino acids, cysteine through phenylalanine. Of the read, only the CDR3 DNA is kept; its 42 bases are in frame from base 1. V loses 3 bases of germline sequence and J loses 0 bases, and the interval between the two ends is 9 bases. Libraries were made using 5' RACE. Sequencing took place on an Illumina HiSeq 2500. The second PCR ran for about 7 to 11 cycles and used a J-beta primer mix along with a sample-barcoded 5' primer. A template-switch 5' adaptor carrying 12 random nucleotides introduced a unique molecular identifier onto each TCR beta cDNA molecule. Each sample yielded at least 2.5 million CDR3-containing paired-end reads. The Mint cDNA synthesis kit, primed by a TRBC-specific oligonucleotide, was used to synthesize first-strand cDNA from all RNA. After uracil-DNA glycosylase treatment, a first 18-cycle PCR used universal primers M1SS and BC2_uni_R on all cDNA. Under the source paper's analysis protocol: Normalization of each sample was performed by random selection of 1 million high-quality reads, each carrying a distinct molecular identifier. Instead of being binned into consensus sequences, reads with shared molecular identifiers were discarded. MiTCR, run with a Q25 quality threshold and the strictest error-elimination algorithm, handled CDR3 identification, clonotype clustering and error correction. Lower-bound total TCR beta diversity was estimated with a nonparametric unseen species model using Euler transformation. TCRdb reanalyzed the raw reads on its own, using fastp at Q25 for trimming and MiXCR for clone calling, and kept in-frame beta chains. Duplicate CDR3 protein sequences are folded into a single record with the most common DNA and genes. Here the V and J calls rest on TCRdb's processing, not on the authors' analysis. The sample table shows hundreds of thousands of distinct CDR3 sequences, and around 21% are seen once. 3.6% of the sample is in the top ten clones.

The data belong to a study of blood T cells in healthy people across ages (dated by TCRdb to 2013 to 2016). About the study as a whole: Template switching captured roughly one uniquely barcoded TCR beta cDNA molecule per two T cells in model experiments. To avoid experimental bias, donors of different ages were randomly spread across the sequencing lanes. Age-related changes in TCR beta repertoire diversity were measured in the study by deep sequencing normalized with unique cDNA molecular identifiers. Four age groups were formed from the donors: young (average approximately 15 years), middle-aged (approximately 40), aged (roughly 59) and long-lived (about 75). Using the same blood draw, the study looked at two additional independent replicas of 1 million unique cDNA reads for two donors, one aged 18 to 30 and the other aged 80 or older.

Systemically healthy Caucasian individuals from Russia, roughly 40 in total and aged about 6 to 95 years, were included as donors. Each donor gave 8 to 10 milliliters of peripheral blood, collected into EDTA-treated Vacutainer tubes. Ficoll-Paque density-gradient centrifugation was used to isolate PBMCs, with at least 6.5 million per sample. Trizol reagent was used to extract total RNA from PBMCs, with at least 5.5 micrograms per sample. For every donor, an aliquot of PBMCs went through flow cytometry to measure the percentages of naive CD45RAhigh/CD27high T cells. Broad study findings and their caveats: The percentage of naive T cells measured by flow cytometry correlated strongly with observed TCR beta diversity. Because donor CMV infection status was unknown, age-related changes in expanded clonotypes were potentially confounded. As age increased, observed TCR beta diversity per million T cells dropped in a roughly linear way, and a significant reduction was already evident by age 40. Estimates of total diversity based on one million sequenced T cells were regarded as lower bounds and as underestimates. Compared with the aged group, more naive CD4+ T cells, fewer expanded clones and increased TCR diversity were shown by the long-lived group, suggesting age selection. Since profiling was done on bulk unsorted PBMCs, naive and antigen-experienced compartments could not be conclusively compared.

The sequence is built from TRBV12-3 or TRBV12-4 and TRBJ2-7; the D gene is possibly TRBD1 or TRBD2, each agreeing over 6 bases. Specimen: blood. This sequence originates from a man between 65 and 85 years old in good health. The nucleotide sequence is given as TGTGCCAGCAGTTTTGGAGGGGGCTCCTACGAGCAGTACTTC. This sequence encodes CASSFGGGSYEQYF.